Below, 13 T cell receptor beta chains from the same sample are listed, as sequenced in a study of T-cell memory formation after mild COVID-19 (dated by TCRdb to about 2021). Preparation of the library involved 5' RACE. Sequencer: Illumina NovaSeq 6000. TCRdb trimmed the raw reads at Q25, called clones with MiXCR and kept productive beta chains. Each CDR3 protein gets just one entry, which takes the most common genes and DNA from the rows behind it. Present in this sample are approximately 350,000 distinct CDR3 sequences, under 15% of which were seen just once. Of the sample, roughly a fifth is held by the ten largest clones. Sequenced input: PBMCs or a T cell subset sorted from them (not recorded which). The receptors were sampled from a man aged 18 to 35 who had mild COVID-19 (a few samples of this study predate the infection). The sample titles of this study are shuffled in the database, so cell type and time point are left out; the donor was told from shared clones.

The V gene is TRBV10-3, the J gene TRBJ2-7; D may correspond to TRBD1 or TRBD2 (5 bases each). This CDR3 region has 13 residues. V was clipped by 4 bases and J by 7 bases, with 14 bases between them. Germline assignment: CDR1 ENHRY and CDR2 SYGVKD. The CDR3 here is CAISVGGEGEQYV. Written as DNA, the CDR3 is TGTGCCATCAGTGTTGGGGGTGAGGGAGAGCAGTACGTC.

This clonotype was observed at least ten times. The chain combines TRBV21-1 with TRBJ1-5; no check of the table's D call, TRBD1, against the DNA was made. TRBV21-1 is a pseudogene locus. The CDR3 extends over 13 amino acids. CDR3 coding DNA: TGTGCCAGCAGCACCAGGGTCGGTCAGCCCCAGCATTTT. It codes for CASSTRVGQPQHF.

This clonotype has more than one count but fewer than ten. The CDR3 DNA reads TGTGCCAGCAGTGTAGCGGGGACTACCGGGGAGCTGTTTTTT. Protein: CASSVAGTTGELFF. The chain has TRBV2 and TRBJ2-2, with TRBD2 identical over 8 bases. CDR3 length: 14 amino acids. Trimming took 4 bases from V and 5 from J; bases not matched to a gene: 3. Looked up from germline, CDR1 is SNHLY and CDR2 is FYNNEI.

The chain joins TRBV12-3 or TRBV12-4 to TRBJ1-5; TRBD1 agrees at 10 bases. The CDR3 consists of 16 residues. V was clipped by 6 bases and J by 2 bases; unmatched bases: 7. The CDR3 protein is CASRVGQGEGNQPQHF. The CDR3 DNA sequence: TGTGCCAGCAGGGTCGGACAGGGGGAAGGCAATCAGCCCCAGCATTTT.

The chain couples TRBV29-1 to TRBJ2-1; the match to TRBD2 covers 7 bases. The CDR3 spans 14 residues. With V trimmed by 0 bases and J by 3 bases, 2 bases remained unmatched. Germline loops: CDR1 SQVTM, CDR2 ANQGSEA. The CDR3 here is CSVEEGGGYNEQFF. The CDR3 DNA sequence: TGCAGCGTTGAAGAGGGGGGGGGCTACAATGAGCAGTTCTTC.

This chain joins TRBV20-1 and TRBJ2-5, with 11 bases lining up with TRBD1. CDR1 is DFQATT, CDR2 SNEGSKA, per germline (reference sequence). The CDR3 covers 14 residues. Trimming cost V 6 bases and J 5 bases; bases outside gene matches: 8. CDR3 amino acids: CSANRGQGAETQYF. In DNA form, the CDR3 reads TGCAGTGCAAACCGCGGACAGGGGGCGGAGACCCAGTACTTC.

The chain links TRBV27 to TRBJ1-6; 7 bases fit TRBD1. The V and J ends lost 4 bases and 7 bases, in that order; junction bases with no gene match: 10. The length of the CDR3 is 16 residues. Germline-derived CDR1 and CDR2 are MNHEY and SMNVEV (reference sequence). The CDR3 is CASSSPNYRGNSPLHF. DNA of the CDR3: TGTGCCAGCAGTTCCCCTAATTACAGGGGCAATTCACCCCTCCACTTT.

The table lists this clonotype with a few counts. The J gene is TRBJ1-2, the V gene TRBV15; D not certain. V was pared by 0 bases and J by 7 bases, with 9 bases between. Germline V lookup: CDR1 LNHNV, CDR2 YYDKDF (reference sequence). This CDR3 spans 13 amino acids. The CDR3 spells CATSREEGSGYTF. The CDR3 DNA reads TGTGCCACCAGCAGAGAAGAAGGCAGTGGCTACACCTTC. The whole variable domain, remainder taken from reference TRBV15 and TRBJ1-2, is DAMVIQNPRYQVTQFGKPVTLSCSQTLNHNVMYWYQQKSSQAPKLLFHYYDKDFNNEADTPDNFQSRRPNTSFCFLDIRSPGLGDTAMYLCATSREEGSGYTFGSGTRLTVV.

This clonotype was counted a few times. This rearrangement joins TRBV2 to TRBJ2-7; D tentatively fits TRBD1 or TRBD2 (5 bases each). The ends were cut back, 4 bases at V and 4 bases at J, with 14 bases in the middle. The CDR3 consists of 14 residues. The V gene's germline CDR1 is SNHLY and CDR2 FYNNEI. CDR3 protein: CASSGGDLPYEQYV. The CDR3 bases are TGTGCCAGCAGTGGAGGGGATCTCCCGTACGAGCAGTACGTC.

The sample holds a few counts of this clonotype. The chain couples TRBV6-5 to TRBJ1-6, with 7 positions matching TRBD1. V trimming: 0 bases; J trimming: 14 bases; junction bases outside the gene matches: 7. Germline CDR1 is MNHEY and CDR2 is SVGAGI. This CDR3 has 14 residues. CDR3 nucleotide sequence: TGTGCCAGCAGTTACTCGACAGGGCCCCGCTCCCTCCACTTT. Translated: CASSYSTGPRSLHF.

The chain couples TRBV29-1 to TRBJ1-4; D may be TRBD1 (6 bases). The CDR3 runs to 13 residues. V was pared by 2 bases and J by 6 bases, with 10 bases between. Germline V gives CDR1 SQVTM, CDR2 ANQGSEA. The CDR3, as DNA: TGCAGCGTTGAATGGGGGGCGGATGAAAAACTGTTTTTT. Protein sequence: CSVEWGADEKLFF.

The J gene is TRBJ2-1, the V gene TRBV12-3 or TRBV12-4, with D perhaps TRBD1 (5 bases). This CDR3 has 15 amino acids. Deletions cut 4 bases from V and 5 bases from J, with 15 bases between. The DNA for the CDR3 is TGTGCCAGCAGTTCCACCTGGGGCGGCGACAATGAGCAGTTCTTC. It translates to CASSSTWGGDNEQFF.

The chain joins TRBV5-1 to TRBJ1-6; D remains ambiguous. V lost 5 bases and J 9 bases, leaving 12 bases between the germline ends. Germline loops: CDR1 SGHRS, CDR2 YFSETQ. CDR3 length equals 13 residues. The CDR3 coding sequence is TGCGCCAGCAGACGCACGGAAACTTCACCCCTCCACTTT. Amino acids: CASRRTETSPLHF.